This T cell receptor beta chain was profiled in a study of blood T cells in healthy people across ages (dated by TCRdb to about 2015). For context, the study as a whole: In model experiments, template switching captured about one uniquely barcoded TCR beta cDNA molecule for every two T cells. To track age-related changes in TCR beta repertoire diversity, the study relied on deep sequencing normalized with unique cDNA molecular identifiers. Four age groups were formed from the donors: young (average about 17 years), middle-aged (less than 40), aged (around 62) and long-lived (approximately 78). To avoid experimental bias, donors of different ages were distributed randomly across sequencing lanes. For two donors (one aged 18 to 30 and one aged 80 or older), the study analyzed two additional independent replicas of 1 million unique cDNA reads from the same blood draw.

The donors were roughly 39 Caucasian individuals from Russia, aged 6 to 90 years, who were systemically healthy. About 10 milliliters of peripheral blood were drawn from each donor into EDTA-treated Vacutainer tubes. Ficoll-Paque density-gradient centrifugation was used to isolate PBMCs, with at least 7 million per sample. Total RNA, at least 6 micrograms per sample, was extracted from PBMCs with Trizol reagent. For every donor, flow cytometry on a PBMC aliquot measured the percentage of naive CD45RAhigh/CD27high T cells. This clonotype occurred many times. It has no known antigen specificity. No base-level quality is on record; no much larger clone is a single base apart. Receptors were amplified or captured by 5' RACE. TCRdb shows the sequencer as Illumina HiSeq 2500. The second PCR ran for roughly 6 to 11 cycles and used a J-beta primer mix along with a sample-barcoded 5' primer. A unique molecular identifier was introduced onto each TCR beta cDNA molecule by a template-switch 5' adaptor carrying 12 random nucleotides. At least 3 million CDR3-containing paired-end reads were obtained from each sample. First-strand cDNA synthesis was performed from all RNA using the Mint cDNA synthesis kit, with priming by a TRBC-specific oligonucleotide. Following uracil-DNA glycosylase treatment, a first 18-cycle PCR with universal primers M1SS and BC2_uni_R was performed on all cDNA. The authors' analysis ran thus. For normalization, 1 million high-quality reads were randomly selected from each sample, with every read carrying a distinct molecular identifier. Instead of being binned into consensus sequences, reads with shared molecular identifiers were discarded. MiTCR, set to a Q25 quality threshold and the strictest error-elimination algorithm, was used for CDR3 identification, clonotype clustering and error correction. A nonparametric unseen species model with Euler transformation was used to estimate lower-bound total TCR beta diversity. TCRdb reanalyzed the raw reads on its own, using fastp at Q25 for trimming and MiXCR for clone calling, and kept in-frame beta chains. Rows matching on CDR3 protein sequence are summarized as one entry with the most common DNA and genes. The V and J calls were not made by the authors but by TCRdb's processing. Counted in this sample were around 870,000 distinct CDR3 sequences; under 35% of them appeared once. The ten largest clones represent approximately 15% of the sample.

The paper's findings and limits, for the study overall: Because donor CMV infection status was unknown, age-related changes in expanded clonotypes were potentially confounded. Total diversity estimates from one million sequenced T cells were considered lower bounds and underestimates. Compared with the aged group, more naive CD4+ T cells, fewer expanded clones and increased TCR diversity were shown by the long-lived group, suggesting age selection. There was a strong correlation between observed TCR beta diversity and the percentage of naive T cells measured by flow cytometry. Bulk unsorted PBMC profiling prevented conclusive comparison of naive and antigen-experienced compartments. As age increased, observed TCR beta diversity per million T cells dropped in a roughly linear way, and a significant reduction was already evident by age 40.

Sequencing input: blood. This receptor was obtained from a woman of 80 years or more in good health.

CDR3 loop: CASRRQGEGQFF. The nucleotide sequence is TGTGCCAGCAGACGACAGGGGGAAGGTCAGTTCTTC. The chain is assembled from TRBV6-5 and TRBJ2-1; TRBD1 aligns with 9 central bases. According to the germline V gene, CDR1 reads MNHEY and CDR2 reads SVGAGI. Here V drops 6 bases and J drops 13 bases, and the junction holds 7 bases not matched to any gene. The CDR3 numbers 12 residues from cysteine through phenylalanine. Only the CDR3 DNA is retained, 36 bases long and in frame from the first base.